The following is a T cell receptor beta chain sequence with its context. This record belongs to a study of blood T cell repertoires in COVID-19. Only in-frame clones appear in the TCRdb table, and some are missing; sequencing was by immunoSEQ multiplex PCR. The sample includes about 320,000 clones, 87% of them seen just once. V dropped 4 bases and J dropped 4; count of bases not matched to a gene: 4. The CDR3 loop spans 15 amino acids. Germline V gene lookup returns CDR1 SGHVS and CDR2 FQNEAQ. Sequenced sample: PBMCs or T cells enriched from blood (not recorded which). This sequence joins TRBV7-8 and TRBJ2-2; 9 bases line up with TRBD2. The source is a woman between 18 and 29 years old who had recovered from COVID-19. CDR3 in DNA: TGTGCCAGCAGCTCGTTAGCGGGGGCCACCGGGGAGCTGTTTTTT. Its protein is CASSSLAGATGELFF.